This TCR beta chain was found in a study of tumor-infiltrating lymphocytes in primary liver carcinoma. Production of TCR beta cDNA used around 460 ng total RNA together with a constant-region primer. Libraries of TCR beta came from three nested multiplex PCR rounds with slightly modified ARM-PCR. Primers for the first two PCR rounds were TRBV1-TRBV30 forward primers and a C-beta reverse primer (roughly 9 cycles per round). A single record per CDR3 protein comes from TCRdb applying MiXCR to the multiplex PCR reads. The sample shows 300,000 to 400,000 distinct CDR3 sequences, around three fifths of them seen only once. This clonotype was observed a single time. One end of the junction is discordant with germline, which a read error may explain. The blood RNA (from unsorted whole blood) was obtained, and germline DNA was also extracted. Patients were chronically HBV-infected and treatment-naive. CDR1 SQVTM and CDR2 ANQGSEA come from the germline V gene. The CDR3 length is 16 residues.

The source is a man aged 35 to 55 with primary liver carcinoma and hepatitis B virus infection. The sample comprised peripheral blood. J is TRBJ2-1 and V is TRBV29-1, with a tentative D call TRBD2 (5 bases). The chain's CDR3 is CNVLIRERQSYNEQFF. The CDR3 region has the DNA TGTAACGTTTTGATTAGGGAGAGGCAATCCTACAATGAGCAGTTCTTC.